These T cell receptor beta chains were read from a single sample in a study of technical replicates of blood from a handful of donors. Produced via immunoSEQ multiplex PCR; TCRdb's table is partial and in-frame only. This table holds about 84,000 clones, 95% to 98% found once. Material: T cells isolated from PBMCs. The receptors derive from a human donor in good health. Each CDR3 is given with its conserved first and last residue. Fields, in order: clone size, J gene, D gene, V gene, CDR3 DNA, CDR3 protein. The D gene is left open where the match is weak. The listing skips clone size in some rows; elsewhere it reads once, few, many or a size class.

few,TRBJ1-1,.,TRBV4-1,TGCGCCAGCAGCCAAGCTTCCAGGGAAGGAGCTTTCTTT,CASSQASREGAFF
.,TRBJ2-1,TRBD2,TRBV10-1,TGCGCCAGCAGTGATGGACTAGCGGGAGGTCATGAGCAGTTCTTC,CASSDGLAGGHEQFF
.,TRBJ2-1,TRBD1,TRBV7-9,TGTGCCAGCAGCTCGCTGGTAGGGGGCGATGAGCAGTTCTTC,CASSSLVGGDEQFF
.,TRBJ2-7,.,TRBV9,TGTGCCAGCAGCGTAGTTGCGGGCCCCTCCTACGAGCAGTACTTC,CASSVVAGPSYEQYF
.,TRBJ1-1,.,TRBV19,TGTGCCAGTAGTATTTTCTCGGGGATGAACACTGAAGCTTTCTTT,CASSIFSGMNTEAFF
.,TRBJ2-1,.,TRBV5-4,TGTGCCAGCAACAGCTTATTGGGACTCCAGGTAAATGAGCAGTTCTTC,CASNSLLGLQVNEQFF
once,TRBJ2-1,TRBD2,TRBV6-6,TGTGCCAGCAGCTTGACTAGCGGCTCCTACAATGAGCAGTTCTTC,CASSLTSGSYNEQFF
.,TRBJ2-1,.,TRBV6-5,TGTGCCAGCAGGCTTATGAGCTCCTACAATGAGCAGTTCTTC,CASRLMSSYNEQFF
.,TRBJ2-3,TRBD2,TRBV9,TGTGCCAGCAGCGTGGCTAGCGGGGAGAGCACAGATACGCAGTATTTT,CASSVASGESTDTQYF
.,TRBJ1-2,.,TRBV6-5,TGTGCCAGCAGTTACTCGGTCAGGGATAGTGGCTACACCTTC,CASSYSVRDSGYTF
.,TRBJ2-1,TRBD2,TRBV7-8,TGTGCCAGCAGCCCTCGGACTAGCGGGAGTGTCAATGAGCAGTTCTTC,CASSPRTSGSVNEQFF
.,TRBJ2-1,TRBD1,TRBV19,TGTGCCATCCCGGGACAGGGGGCCTACAATGAGCAGTTCTTC,CAIPGQGAYNEQFF
.,TRBJ2-7,.,TRBV6-1,TGTGCCAGCAGTCCAATGGGAGGGGGTTACGAGCAGTACTTC,CASSPMGGGYEQYF
.,TRBJ2-1,TRBD2,TRBV11-2,TGTGCCAGCAGCTACAACGCTAGCGGGAGCCCCTACAATGAGCAGTTCTTC,CASSYNASGSPYNEQFF
.,TRBJ1-1,TRBD1,TRBV19,TGTGCCACTCGCCGGGACAGGGGGCCAAGCACTGAAGCTTTCTTT,CATRRDRGPSTEAFF
.,TRBJ2-2,TRBD2,TRBV7-2,TGTGCCAGCAGCCGGACTAGCGGGAGCTATAACACCGGGGAGCTGTTTTTT,CASSRTSGSYNTGELFF
.,TRBJ2-3,.,TRBV12-1,TGTGCCAGCAGGCCCCCTCGGACAGCCCTCGCAGATACGCAGTATTTT,CASRPPRTALADTQYF
.,TRBJ2-7,.,TRBV11-2,TGTGCCAGCAGCTTAGTTACAGATTCATCCTACGAGCAGTACTTC,CASSLVTDSSYEQYF
.,TRBJ1-1,.,TRBV20-1,TGCAGTGCGGTCGCAGGCGCTGAAGCTTTCTTT,CSAVAGAEAFF
.,TRBJ2-7,TRBD1,TRBV19,TGTGCCAGTAGTACTCAAAGGGACAGGGGTTCTAGGGAGCAGTACTTC,CASSTQRDRGSREQYF
.,TRBJ2-2,.,TRBV7-9,TGTGCCAGCAGCTTAGTAAATCCCGGGAATGTCGGGGAGCTGTTTTTT,CASSLVNPGNVGELFF
once,TRBJ2-7,TRBD1,TRBV7-9,TGTGCCAGCAGCCGGACAGGGGGAACCTACGAGCAGTACTTC,CASSRTGGTYEQYF
few,TRBJ1-2,TRBD1,TRBV6-5,TGTGCCAGCAGTACCCGGGACAGCAACTATGGCTACACCTTC,CASSTRDSNYGYTF
.,TRBJ2-3,TRBD2,TRBV4-1,TGCGCCAGCAGCCACTCAACGTCCGGGGGGTTTACAGATACGCAGTATTTT,CASSHSTSGGFTDTQYF
.,TRBJ1-1,.,TRBV5-4,TGTGCCAGCAGCTTTACGGGGACTGAAGCTTTCTTT,CASSFTGTEAFF
.,TRBJ1-5,TRBD1,TRBV28,TGTGCCAGCAGCCGGACTTGGACAGGGATGAGTAATCAGCCCCAGCATTTT,CASSRTWTGMSNQPQHF
.,TRBJ2-5,TRBD1,TRBV30,TGTGCCTGGACTCGACTCGGACAGGGGCAAGAGACCCAGTACTTC,CAWTRLGQGQETQYF
once,TRBJ2-1,.,TRBV5-1,TGCGCCAGCACAGGCTACAATGAGCAGTTCTTC,CASTGYNEQFF
.,TRBJ2-1,.,TRBV11-2,TGTGCCAGCAGCTTAGATAGAAACAATGAGCAGTTCTTC,CASSLDRNNEQFF
.,TRBJ2-7,TRBD2,TRBV28,TGTGCCAGCAGTGTAGAACGCGGGAGCTCCTACGAGCAGTACTTC,CASSVERGSSYEQYF
.,TRBJ2-5,.,TRBV28,TGTGCCAGCAGTTTTCTAGCGCTAACCGAAGAGACCCAGTACTTC,CASSFLALTEETQYF
.,TRBJ1-4,.,TRBV6-5,TGTGCCAGCAGTTACGGCAGGCCCGGTGAAAAACTGTTTTTT,CASSYGRPGEKLFF
once,TRBJ2-7,TRBD2,TRBV7-9,TGTGCCAGCAGCTCGCGGACTAGCGGGATGGGTGAGCAGTACTTC,CASSSRTSGMGEQYF
.,TRBJ2-5,TRBD1,TRBV28,TGTGCCAGCAGCCGGGACAGGGCAATGAGCGGATGGCGAGAGACCCAGTACTTC,CASSRDRAMSGWRETQYF
.,TRBJ2-7,TRBD1,TRBV5-1,TGCGCCAGCAGCTTGGTTACAGGGGGAGCCACCTACGAGCAGTACTTC,CASSLVTGGATYEQYF
.,TRBJ1-2,.,TRBV27,TGTGCCAGCGCCCCTCGGACAGACGGTGGCTACACCTTC,CASAPRTDGGYTF
.,TRBJ2-1,TRBD2,TRBV7-9,TGTGCCAGCAGCTTAGGGACTAGTAGGTCAAATGAGCAGTTCTTC,CASSLGTSRSNEQFF
.,TRBJ2-7,TRBD2,TRBV27,TGTGCCACGCACCCGGGACTAGCGGGAGAGTTACCTAGCCACGAGCAGTACTTC,CATHPGLAGELPSHEQYF
.,TRBJ2-1,.,TRBV13,TGTGCCAGCAGCTTAGGCGCCCAGGGGTTTCATGAGCAGTTCTTC,CASSLGAQGFHEQFF
.,TRBJ2-5,.,TRBV7-2,TGTGCCAGCAGCTTCGGCGGGGCTAAAGAGACCCAGTACTTC,CASSFGGAKETQYF
.,TRBJ2-3,TRBD2,TRBV6-6,TGTGCCAGCAGTTACCCCGGGCTAGCGGGGGTGGCGCAGTATTTT,CASSYPGLAGVAQYF